The present T cell receptor (beta chain) was sequenced within a study of monozygotic twins with inflammatory bowel disease. With the 5' RACE reads reprocessed, TCRdb shows one record per CDR3 protein and no DNA. This sample's table reports 140,000 to 150,000 distinct CDR3 sequences. This CDR3 contains 11 residues. Per the germline V gene, CDR1 is KGHSH and CDR2 is LQKENI. Source material: blood. The clonotype originates from a human donor with ulcerative colitis or Crohn's disease, or a healthy co-twin of an affected twin (not recorded which). This chain uses TRBV18 with TRBJ2-1. CDR3 sequence: CASSSGDEQFF.